A few counts support the clone carrying this T cell receptor (beta chain). Its specificity is unknown. From germline, CDR1 is SGHRS and CDR2 YFSETQ. This CDR3 is built from 15 residues. The V gene lost 7 bases and the J gene lost 6 bases, with 20 bases spanning the gap. TCRdb independently ran MiXCR on the 5' RACE reads; one entry per CDR3 protein. Of roughly 250,000 distinct CDR3 sequences listed, around 13% are singletons. This sample was included in a study of T cells after yellow fever vaccination. Study-wide results and caveats: Booster sampling recovered most clones from primary vaccination (approximately 96% CD4, approximately 88% CD8). The secondary response was weaker, and its peak arrived faster, on day 5 versus 15.

This TCR was sampled from a man aged 25-40 years who received the YFV17D yellow fever vaccine. Sequencing used CD4+ T cells sorted from PBMCs, obtained 45 days after the yellow fever booster vaccination. The chain couples TRBV5-1 to TRBJ1-5; D may be TRBD1 (5 bases). The CDR3 coding sequence is TGCGCCAGCTCCCTTGGGGACCCGGGGAGTCAGCCCCAGCATTTT. Protein product: CASSLGDPGSQPQHF.